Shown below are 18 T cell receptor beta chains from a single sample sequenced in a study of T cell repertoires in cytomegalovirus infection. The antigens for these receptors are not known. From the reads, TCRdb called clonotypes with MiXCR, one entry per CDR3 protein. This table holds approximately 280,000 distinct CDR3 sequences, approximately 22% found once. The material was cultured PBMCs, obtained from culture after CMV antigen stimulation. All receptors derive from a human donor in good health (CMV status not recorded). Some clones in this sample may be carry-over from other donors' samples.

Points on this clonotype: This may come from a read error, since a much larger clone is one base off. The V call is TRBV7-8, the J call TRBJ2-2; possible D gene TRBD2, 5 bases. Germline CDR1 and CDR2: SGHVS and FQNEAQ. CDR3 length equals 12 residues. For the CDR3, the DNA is TGTGCCAGCAGCCGGGCCTTCGGGGAGCTGGTTTTT. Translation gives CASSRAFGELVF. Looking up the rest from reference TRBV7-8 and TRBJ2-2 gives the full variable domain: GAGVSQSPRYKVAKRGQDVALRCDPISGHVSLFWYQQALGQGPEFLTYFQNEAQLDKSGLPSDRFFAERPEGSVSTLKIQRTQQEDSAVYLCASSRAFGELVFGEGSRLTVL.

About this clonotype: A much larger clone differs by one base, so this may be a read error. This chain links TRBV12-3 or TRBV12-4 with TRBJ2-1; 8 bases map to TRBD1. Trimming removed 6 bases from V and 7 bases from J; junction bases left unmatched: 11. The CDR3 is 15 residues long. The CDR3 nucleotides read TGTGCCAGCAGATTACGGTCAGGGGGCATGAATGAGCAGTTCTTC. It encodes CASRLRSGGMNEQFF.

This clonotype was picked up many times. The DNA of the CDR3 is TGTGCCAGCAGCTTACCCCGCAGGGCCGACACCATATATTTT. It yields the protein CASSLPRRADTIYF. The V gene is TRBV7-2, the J gene TRBJ1-3, with a possible D match to TRBD1 (5 bases). The CDR3 contains 14 residues. V shed 2 bases and J shed 8 bases, with 13 bases lying between them. The germline V gene encodes CDR1 SGHTA and CDR2 FQGNSA.

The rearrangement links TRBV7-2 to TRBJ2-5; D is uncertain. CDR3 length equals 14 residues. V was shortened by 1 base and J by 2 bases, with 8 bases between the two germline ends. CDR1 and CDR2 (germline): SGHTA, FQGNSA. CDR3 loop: CASSLVSIQETQYF. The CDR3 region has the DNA TGTGCCAGCAGCTTAGTTTCTATTCAAGAGACCCAGTACTTC.

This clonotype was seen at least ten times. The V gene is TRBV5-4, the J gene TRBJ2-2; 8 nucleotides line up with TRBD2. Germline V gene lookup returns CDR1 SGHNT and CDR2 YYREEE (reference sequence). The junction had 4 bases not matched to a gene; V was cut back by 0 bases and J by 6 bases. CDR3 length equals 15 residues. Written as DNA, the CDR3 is TGTGCCAGCAGCTTGGATTTGCGGGAGGCCGGGGAGCTGTTTTTT. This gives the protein CASSLDLREAGELFF.

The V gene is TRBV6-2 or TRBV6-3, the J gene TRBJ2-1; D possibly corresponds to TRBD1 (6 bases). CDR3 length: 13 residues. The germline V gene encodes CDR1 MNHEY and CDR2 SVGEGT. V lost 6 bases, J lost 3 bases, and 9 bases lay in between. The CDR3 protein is CASRGAGYNEQFF. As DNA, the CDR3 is TGTGCCAGCAGGGGGGCGGGCTACAATGAGCAGTTCTTC.

As DNA, the CDR3 is TGTGCCATCGGGCCTAGCGGGGAGCTGTTTTTT. Amino acid sequence: CAIGPSGELFF. V is TRBV10-3 and J is TRBJ2-2; D uncertain. The V gene's germline CDR1 is ENHRY and CDR2 SYGVKD. Trimming removed 8 bases from V and 7 bases from J, with 8 bases in between. This CDR3 is 11 amino acids long.

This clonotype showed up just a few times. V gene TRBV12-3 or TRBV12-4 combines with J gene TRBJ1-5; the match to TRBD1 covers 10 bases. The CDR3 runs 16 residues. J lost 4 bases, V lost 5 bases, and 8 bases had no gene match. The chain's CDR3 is CASSPSGTGVNQPQHF. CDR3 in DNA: TGTGCCAGCAGTCCCTCCGGGACAGGGGTTAATCAGCCCCAGCATTTT.

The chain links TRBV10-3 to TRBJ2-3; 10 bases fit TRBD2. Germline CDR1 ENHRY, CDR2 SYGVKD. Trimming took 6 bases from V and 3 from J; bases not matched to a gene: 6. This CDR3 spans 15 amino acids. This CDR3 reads CAISASGSATDTQYF. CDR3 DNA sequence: TGTGCCATCAGCGCTAGCGGGAGTGCAACAGATACGCAGTATTTT.

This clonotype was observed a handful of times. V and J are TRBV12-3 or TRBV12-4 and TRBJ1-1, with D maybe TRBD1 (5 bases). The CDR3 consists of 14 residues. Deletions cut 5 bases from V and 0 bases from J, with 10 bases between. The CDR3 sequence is CASSALTVNTEAFF. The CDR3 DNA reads TGTGCCAGCAGTGCCCTGACAGTGAACACTGAAGCTTTCTTT.

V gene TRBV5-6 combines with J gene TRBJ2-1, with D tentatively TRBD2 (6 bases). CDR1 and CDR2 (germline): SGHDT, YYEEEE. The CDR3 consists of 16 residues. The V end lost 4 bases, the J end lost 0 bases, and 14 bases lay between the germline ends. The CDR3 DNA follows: TGTGCCAGCAGCCCTCGGGACTTTCGCTCCTACAATGAGCAGTTCTTC. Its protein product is CASSPRDFRSYNEQFF.

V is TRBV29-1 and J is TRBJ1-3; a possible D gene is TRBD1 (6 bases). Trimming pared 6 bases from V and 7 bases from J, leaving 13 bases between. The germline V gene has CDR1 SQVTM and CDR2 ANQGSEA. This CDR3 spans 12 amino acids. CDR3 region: CSVLRGGNTIYF. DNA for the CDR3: TGCAGCGTCCTTAGAGGGGGTAACACCATATATTTT.

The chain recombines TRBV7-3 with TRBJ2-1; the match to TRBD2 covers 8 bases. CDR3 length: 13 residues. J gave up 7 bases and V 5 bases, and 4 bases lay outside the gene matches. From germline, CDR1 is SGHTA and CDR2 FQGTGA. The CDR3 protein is CASSKSGSNEQFF. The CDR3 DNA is TGTGCCAGCAGCAAAAGCGGGAGTAATGAGCAGTTCTTC.

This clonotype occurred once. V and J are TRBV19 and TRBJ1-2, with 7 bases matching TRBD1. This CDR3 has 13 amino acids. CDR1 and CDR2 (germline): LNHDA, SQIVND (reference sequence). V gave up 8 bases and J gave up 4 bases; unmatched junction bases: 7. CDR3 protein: CASHNRGLYGYTF. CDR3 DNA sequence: TGTGCCAGTCACAACAGGGGTCTCTATGGCTACACCTTC.

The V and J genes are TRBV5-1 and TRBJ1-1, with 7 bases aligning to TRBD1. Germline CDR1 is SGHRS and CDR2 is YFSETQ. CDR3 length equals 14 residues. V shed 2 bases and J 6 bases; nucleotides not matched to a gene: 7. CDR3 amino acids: CASSFGQVGAEAFF. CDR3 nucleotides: TGCGCCAGCAGCTTCGGACAGGTGGGGGCTGAAGCTTTCTTT.

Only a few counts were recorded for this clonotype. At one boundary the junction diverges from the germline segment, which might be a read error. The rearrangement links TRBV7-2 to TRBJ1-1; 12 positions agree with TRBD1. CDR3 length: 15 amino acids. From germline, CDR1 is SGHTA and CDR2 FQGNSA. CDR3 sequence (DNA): TGTGCCAGCAGCTTACCGGGACAGGGGGCCTCCCTCCCTCTCTTT. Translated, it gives CASSLPGQGASLPLF.

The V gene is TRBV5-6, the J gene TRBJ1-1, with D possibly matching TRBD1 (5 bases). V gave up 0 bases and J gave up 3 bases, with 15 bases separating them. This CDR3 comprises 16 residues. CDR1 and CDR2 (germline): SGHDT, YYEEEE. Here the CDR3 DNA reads TGTGCCAGCAGCTTGGCCGGTCAAGGGGATGACACTGAAGCTTTCTTT. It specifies CASSLAGQGDDTEAFF. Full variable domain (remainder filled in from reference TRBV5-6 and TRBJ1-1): DAGVTQSPTHLIKTRGQQVTLRCSPKSGHDTVSWYQQALGQGPQFIFQYYEEEERQRGNFPDRFSGHQFPNYSSELNVNALLLGDSALYLCASSLAGQGDDTEAFFGQGTRLTVV.

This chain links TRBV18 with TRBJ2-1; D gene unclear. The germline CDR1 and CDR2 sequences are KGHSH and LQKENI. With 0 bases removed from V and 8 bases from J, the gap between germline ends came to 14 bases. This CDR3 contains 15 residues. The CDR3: CASSPPGSSGYEQFF. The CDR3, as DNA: TGTGCCAGCTCACCACCGGGGTCCTCCGGCTATGAGCAGTTCTTC.